This is a list of T cell receptor beta chains from one sample in a study of blood T cell repertoires in COVID-19. Clones were read by immunoSEQ multiplex PCR, and TCRdb kept only the in-frame ones, dropping some. The sample consists of more than 200,000 clones, roughly 90% of them appearing once. Sample: peripheral blood. These TCRs come from a woman between 50 and 59 years old with acute or convalescent COVID-19. Both conserved end residues are part of each CDR3. Each record gives: J gene, V gene, CDR3 protein.

TRBJ2-3 TRBV4-1 CASSLPGRGAGTDTQYF
TRBJ2-3 TRBV5-1 CASSLSDRGNTDTQYF
TRBJ2-1 TRBV12-5 CASGWGGSAYNEQFF
TRBJ2-5 TRBV6-5 CASSTGGTQYF
TRBJ1-1 TRBV2 CASSEVEKWTEAFF
TRBJ2-1 TRBV18 CASSPQLAVQGDEQFF
TRBJ1-2 TRBV20-1 CSAGGGYTF
TRBJ1-5 TRBV5-5 CASSWEGSEQPQHF
TRBJ2-2 TRBV9 CASSVVTAGVTGELFF
TRBJ2-3 TRBV6-6 CASTNRDLGTDTQYF
TRBJ1-5 TRBV12-3/TRBV12-4 CASSPRVFQPQHF
TRBJ1-2 TRBV13 CASSLGGAGPNYGYTF
TRBJ1-6 TRBV6-2/TRBV6-3 CASSRRDRGQSPLHF
TRBJ1-2 TRBV7-2 CASSFLYGYTF
TRBJ2-5 TRBV14 CASSRGQLQETQYF
TRBJ1-2 TRBV4-1 CASSQPVPVNYGYTF
TRBJ1-2 TRBV13 CASSLGGFWAGYGYTF
TRBJ2-7 TRBV7-8 CASSFLAGLAYEQYF
TRBJ1-6 TRBV27 CASSLEQGVFSPLHF
TRBJ2-1 TRBV27 CASSPGLYNEQFF
TRBJ1-6 TRBV14 CASSLRTGSSSPLHF
TRBJ2-5 TRBV30 CAWSVGETQYF
TRBJ1-2 TRBV19 CASTALGQPLSNYGYTF
TRBJ1-4 TRBV30 CAWNVRDSLFF
TRBJ2-6 TRBV9 CASSVELHHVLTF
TRBJ2-7 TRBV5-1 CASKNRGSEQYF
TRBJ2-2 TRBV7-3 CASSLIGASGNTGELFF
TRBJ1-5 TRBV6-1 CASSESGYSNQPQHF
TRBJ2-1 TRBV6-2/TRBV6-3 CASSYSAGPPHNEQFF
TRBJ2-5 TRBV21-1 CASSSRTSGSQETQYF
TRBJ1-2 TRBV18 CASSPDRVGRGYTF
TRBJ2-2 TRBV19 CASSTHRPGQGGTGELFF
TRBJ2-7 TRBV5-6 CASSLFTGTSGLLGGEQYF
TRBJ2-7 TRBV19 CASSRREAGYEQYF
TRBJ1-5 TRBV19 CASSRGRDQPQHF
TRBJ2-5 TRBV2 CASSGNRGGQETQYF
TRBJ2-2 TRBV9 CASSEGTSESGELFF
TRBJ1-1 TRBV30 CAWDRPNTEAFF
TRBJ1-6 TRBV4-3 CASSQDYPLSINSVHF
TRBJ1-3 TRBV27 CASKLRGNSGNTIYF